The 22 T cell receptor beta chains presented below share a single source sample, sequenced in a study of T cells in Graves' hyperthyroidism and ophthalmopathy. RNA transcripts provided the source from which TCR beta CDR3 regions were amplified. A first-round RT-PCR of the TCR CDR3 used the HTBI primer set. TCRdb redid the calling of the multiplex PCR reads with MiXCR, one entry per CDR3 protein. The data hold some 350,000 distinct CDR3 sequences, with 20% to 25% observed a single time. Input material: blood. The receptors were sampled from a man aged 50 to 59 with Graves' hyperthyroidism.

This clonotype was seen only a few times. The chain joins TRBV30 to TRBJ1-1, with D uncertain. The CDR3 loop spans 15 amino acids. Germline loops: CDR1 GTSNPN, CDR2 SVGIG (reference sequence). Trimming removed 0 bases at V and 4 bases at J, with 15 bases between. The CDR3 DNA follows: TGTGCCTGGAGTGTAAAATCACTGGAGGGCACTGAAGCTTTCTTT. It specifies CAWSVKSLEGTEAFF.

The V gene is TRBV30, the J gene TRBJ1-2; possible D gene TRBD1, 6 bases. Germline loops: CDR1 GTSNPN, CDR2 SVGIG (reference sequence). V shed 6 bases and J shed 4 bases, with 21 bases lying between them. This CDR3 has 15 amino acids. In nucleotides, the CDR3 is TGTGCCTGTTCCCTCCCAGGGGCGGGAATCTATGGCTACACCTTC. Translation: CACSLPGAGIYGYTF.

This clonotype was observed a few times. V and J are TRBV28 and TRBJ1-5, with TRBD1 matching over 7 bases. Germline V gene sequence: CDR1 MDHEN, CDR2 SYDVKM. After removal of 7 bases from V and 6 bases from J, the junction contained 15 bases not matched to a gene. The CDR3 is 16 amino acids. The CDR3 sequence is CASTREGQRVVQPQHF. The CDR3 DNA reads as TGTGCCAGCACCCGGGAGGGACAGAGGGTGGTTCAGCCCCAGCATTTT.

Only a few counts were recorded for this clonotype. CDR3 loop: CASSQEGSGGRGTGELFF. Written as DNA, the CDR3 is TGTGCCAGCAGCCAAGAGGGTTCGGGAGGGCGTGGCACCGGGGAGCTGTTTTTT. The V call is TRBV4-2, the J call TRBJ2-2, with 8 nucleotides matching TRBD2. The CDR3 extends over 18 amino acids. With V trimmed by 0 bases and J by 4 bases, 10 bases remained unmatched. Germline CDR1 reads LGHNA; CDR2 reads YNFKEQ.

To note about this clonotype: A junction end diverges from the germline sequence, so it may reflect a read error. The J gene is TRBJ2-7, the V gene TRBV6-1, with 8 bases aligning to TRBD2. In germline, CDR1 is MNHNS, CDR2 SASEGT. The CDR3 is 14 amino acids. The CDR3 loop is CASREAGDIYEQYF. The CDR3, as DNA: TGTGCCAGCAGGGAAGCGGGAGACATTTACGAGCAGTACTTC.

The chain combines TRBV12-3 or TRBV12-4 with TRBJ2-2; D is possibly TRBD1 (6 bases). CDR3 length equals 13 residues. V was shortened by 5 bases and J by 7 bases, with 11 bases between the two germline ends. This chain's CDR3 is CASSLTGSGELFF. Here the CDR3 DNA reads TGTGCCAGCAGTCTAACAGGGAGCGGGGAGCTGTTTTTT.

This clonotype has a count of ten or more. CDR3 sequence reads: CASSTRQGSLNEQYF. In DNA form, the CDR3 reads TGTGCCAGCAGCACAAGACAGGGTTCGTTGAACGAGCAGTACTTC. V usage is TRBV12-3 or TRBV12-4 and J usage is TRBJ2-7; 7 positions match TRBD1. V lost 6 bases to trimming and J lost 5 bases; unmatched junction nucleotides: 13. The CDR3 has 15 residues.

The V and J genes are TRBV18 and TRBJ2-2; D gene uncertain. Germline V gene sequence: CDR1 KGHSH, CDR2 LQKENI. V was clipped by 4 bases and J by 0 bases, with 9 bases between them. There are 15 residues in the CDR3. The CDR3 sequence: CASSLGVANTGELFF. CDR3 nucleotides: TGTGCCAGCTCACTGGGCGTCGCGAACACCGGGGAGCTGTTTTTT. The full variable domain, rest sourced from reference TRBV18 and TRBJ2-2, is NAGVMQNPRHLVRRRGQEARLRCSPMKGHSHVYWYRQLPEEGLKFMVYLQKENIIDESGMPKERFSAEFPKEGPSILRIQQVVRGDSAAYFCASSLGVANTGELFFGEGSRLTVL.

This chain joins TRBV6-1 and TRBJ2-2; TRBD1 is a possible D gene (6 bases). V was clipped by 6 bases and J by 3 bases, with 11 bases between them. Germline assignment: CDR1 MNHNS and CDR2 SASEGT. The CDR3 totals 14 residues. CDR3 in amino acids: CASSLTGYTGELFF. The CDR3 DNA follows: TGTGCCAGCAGCCTTACAGGGTACACCGGGGAGCTGTTTTTT.

The table lists this clonotype with many counts. The chain has TRBV11-3 and TRBJ1-1, with D tentatively TRBD1 (5 bases). The CDR3 has 16 residues. Germline V gene data show CDR1 as SGHNT and CDR2 as YENEEA. Trimming left V 3 bases short and J 3 bases short, with 17 bases between. CDR3 protein: CASSLGPTVGDTEAFF. The CDR3 DNA sequence: TGTGCCAGCAGCTTGGGACCGACAGTCGGAGACACTGAAGCTTTCTTT.

The gene calls are TRBV5-6 and TRBJ2-1; possibly TRBD1 for D (5 bases). The germline gives CDR1 SGHDT, CDR2 YYEEEE. This CDR3 spans 12 amino acids. Trimming removed 4 bases at V and 9 bases at J, with 11 bases between. Here the CDR3 reads CASSLDRTEQFF. In DNA form, the CDR3 reads TGTGCCAGCAGCCTCGACAGAACTGAGCAGTTCTTC.

This sequence joins TRBV12-5 and TRBJ1-1; TRBD1 matches 10 bases. This CDR3 comprises 12 residues. Germline lookup yields CDR1 LGHNT and CDR2 FRNRAP. Losses at the gene ends were 6 bases for V and 10 bases for J; bases not matched to a gene: 5. CDR3 sequence reads: CASGPGTGVAFF. The CDR3 coding sequence is TGTGCTAGTGGCCCAGGGACAGGGGTAGCTTTCTTT.

The rearrangement links TRBV29-1 to TRBJ1-5; unclear D gene. CDR1 SQVTM and CDR2 ANQGSEA come from the germline V gene. V lost 5 bases to trimming and J lost 0 bases, with 8 bases between them. This CDR3 has 13 residues. The CDR3 bases are TGCAGCGTTAAACGGGATAGCAATCAGCCCCAGCATTTT. This translates into CSVKRDSNQPQHF.

This clonotype has at least ten counts. The V and J genes are TRBV28 and TRBJ2-1; D gene ambiguous. The CDR3 is 15 amino acids. Germline V CDR1 and CDR2: MDHEN, SYDVKM. The germline V and J ends were trimmed by 4 bases and 5 bases, with 15 bases remaining between them. The CDR3 here is CASSSMRRRNNEQFF. Here the CDR3 DNA reads TGTGCCAGCAGTTCAATGAGGCGACGAAACAATGAGCAGTTCTTC.

V and J are TRBV14 and TRBJ2-1; D might be TRBD2 (7 bases). CDR3 length: 14 residues. Germline-derived CDR1 and CDR2 are SGHDN and FVKESK. Trimming removed 7 bases from V and 9 bases from J, with 19 bases in between. CDR3 in amino acids: CASNPQGRGGEQFF. The DNA of the CDR3 is TGTGCCAGCAACCCTCAGGGGAGGGGAGGTGAGCAGTTCTTC.

This chain connects TRBV5-6 to TRBJ2-5, with D hard to call. The CDR3 runs to 15 residues. CDR1 is SGHDT, CDR2 YYEEEE, per germline. Trimming cost V 3 bases and J 1 base, with 13 bases left between them. CDR3 coding DNA: TGTGCCAGCAGCTCCCAGGCGAAGCCCCAAGAGACCCAGTACTTC. Its translation is CASSSQAKPQETQYF.

The CDR3 here is CASSLVGSAGKSSYNEQFF. DNA for the CDR3: TGTGCCAGCAGCTTAGTTGGTTCGGCGGGAAAAAGCTCCTACAATGAGCAGTTCTTC. The chain recombines TRBV11-3 with TRBJ2-1; possible D gene TRBD2, 6 bases. Per germline, CDR1 SGHNT and CDR2 YENEEA. The V end lost 1 base, the J end lost 0 bases, and 19 bases lay between the germline ends. CDR3 size: 19 residues.

This chain links TRBV2 with TRBJ2-2; no clear D. The CDR3 runs to 14 residues. V lost 4 bases to trimming and J lost 7 bases, with 13 bases between them. Germline CDR1 reads SNHLY; CDR2 reads FYNNEI. The CDR3 coding sequence is TGTGCCAGCAGTGCCTCGGCTCGACGCGGGGAGCTGTTTTTT. Encoded protein: CASSASARRGELFF.

The chain couples TRBV20-1 to TRBJ2-1, with 10 bases lining up with TRBD2. Trimming cost V 6 bases and J 5 bases; bases outside gene matches: 7. The CDR3 is 14 amino acids. Looked up from germline, CDR1 is DFQATT and CDR2 is SNEGSKA (reference sequence). The CDR3 loop is CSAELAGLNNEQFF. The CDR3 DNA sequence: TGCAGTGCAGAACTAGCGGGACTCAACAATGAGCAGTTCTTC.

This sequence joins TRBV29-1 and TRBJ2-2, with D tentatively TRBD1 (6 bases). CDR3 size: 13 residues. Per germline, CDR1 SQVTM and CDR2 ANQGSEA. V was shortened by 4 bases and J by 3 bases, with 9 bases between the two germline ends. CDR3 coding DNA: TGCAGCGTTGCAGGGGTAGACACCGGGGAGCTGTTTTTT. Residues: CSVAGVDTGELFF.

The chain links TRBV20-1 to TRBJ2-5, with D unclear. The V and J ends lost 6 bases and 2 bases respectively, with 19 bases between them. The CDR3 totals 15 residues. Germline values: CDR1 DFQATT, CDR2 SNEGSKA (reference sequence). CDR3 region: CSATHPYINQETQYF. As DNA, the CDR3 is TGCAGTGCCACTCATCCCTACATAAATCAAGAGACCCAGTACTTC.

This chain connects TRBV19 to TRBJ2-7, with 9 positions matching TRBD1. With V trimmed by 1 base and J by 2 bases, 3 bases remained unmatched. The CDR3 contains 15 residues. Per germline, CDR1 LNHDA and CDR2 SQIVND (reference sequence). CDR3 nucleotides: TGTGCCAGTAGTATAGGGGGGACAGGGACCTACGAGCAGTACTTC. Translating it yields CASSIGGTGTYEQYF.